This T cell receptor beta chain appears in the sequencing data of a study of blood T cell repertoires in COVID-19. In its sample, this clone was seen once. V lost 4 bases, J lost 1 base, and 16 bases stayed unmatched. From germline, CDR1 is WNHNN and CDR2 SYGVQD (reference sequence). The CDR3 runs to 19 residues. Only in-frame clones appear in the TCRdb table, and some are missing; sequencing was by immunoSEQ multiplex PCR. The repertoire has some 380,000 clones, 88% of them found once; the top ten carry about 2.1%. The sample taken for sequencing was PBMCs or T cells enriched from blood (not recorded which). This receptor was obtained from a woman aged 40 to 55 with acute COVID-19. The chain is built from TRBV10-1 and TRBJ1-1; 9 positions agree with TRBD1. The CDR3 is CASSGGRTGDALRNTEAFF. CDR3 nucleotides: TGCGCCAGCAGTGGGGGAAGGACAGGGGACGCCTTAAGGAACACTGAAGCTTTCTTT.